Listed below are T cell receptor beta chains from one sample, sequenced in a study of blood T cells in healthy people across ages. Each CDR3 protein is one row after TCRdb ran MiXCR on the 5' RACE reads. The sample yields about 800,000 distinct CDR3 sequences, approximately 25% seen once. This same sample was also taken into another study, of T cells of mothers and their children.

The sequenced sample was blood. The source is a boy between 10 and 17 years old in good health. Each CDR3 is given with its conserved first and last residue. The order of the fields is D gene, clone size, V gene, CDR3 length, J gene, CDR3 protein, CDR3 DNA. D genes are given only for firm matches. For some rows the clone size is stated as once, few or many, or as a class when expanded; others skip it.

.	.	TRBV29-1	14	TRBJ2-4	CSVARGAEVNIQYF	TGCAGCGTTGCTCGGGGGGCTGAAGTAAACATTCAGTACTTC
TRBD1	few	TRBV11-2	20	TRBJ1-4	CASSWRTTGSIFDPQEKLFF	TGTGCCAGCAGCTGGAGGACGACAGGGTCTATTTTTGACCCCCAGGAAAAACTGTTTTTT
.	.	TRBV20-1	13	TRBJ1-2	CSASPQANYGYTF	TGCAGTGCCAGCCCACAGGCTAACTATGGCTACACCTTC
TRBD1	.	TRBV20-1	16	TRBJ2-7	CSARDYYEGQAYEQYF	TGCAGTGCTAGAGATTATTACGAGGGACAGGCGTACGAGCAGTACTTC
TRBD2	.	TRBV5-5	15	TRBJ2-1	CASSLLSAGGGEQFF	TGTGCCAGCAGCTTGCTGTCAGCGGGGGGGGGTGAGCAGTTCTTC
.	few	TRBV30	15	TRBJ1-3	CAWGAGRGSGNTIYF	TGTGCCTGGGGGGCCGGCAGGGGATCGGGAAACACCATATATTTT
.	.	TRBV4-3	14	TRBJ2-3	CVSSQDWAGDTQYF	TGCGTCAGCAGCCAAGATTGGGCGGGAGATACGCAGTATTTT
TRBD1	few	TRBV12-3/TRBV12-4	15	TRBJ2-5	CASSLNGQERETQYF	TGTGCCAGCAGTTTAAATGGACAGGAACGAGAGACCCAGTACTTC
.	.	TRBV20-1	13	TRBJ2-7	CSARGPDSYEQYF	TGCAGTGCTAGAGGCCCAGACTCCTACGAGCAGTACTTC
.	few	TRBV5-6	13	TRBJ1-2	CASSRDPGYGYTF	TGTGCCAGCAGCCGGGACCCCGGTTATGGCTACACCTTC
.	.	TRBV7-2	11	TRBJ1-2	CASSERGGYTF	TGTGCCAGCAGCGAAAGGGGTGGCTACACCTTC
TRBD2	.	TRBV7-7	14	TRBJ2-7	CASSRSGGASEQYF	TGTGCCAGCAGTCGGAGCGGGGGGGCAAGCGAGCAGTACTTC
TRBD1	.	TRBV6-1	17	TRBJ1-2	CASSGHPGQDTQRGYTF	TGTGCCAGCAGTGGACATCCGGGACAGGACACCCAGAGAGGCTACACCTTC
.	few	TRBV7-9	15	TRBJ2-7	CASSTQGGTAYEQYF	TGTGCCAGCAGCACCCAAGGGGGGACAGCCTACGAGCAGTACTTC
.	few	TRBV28	13	TRBJ2-1	CASSQRPGDEQFF	TGTGCCAGCTCCCAGCGGCCAGGGGATGAGCAGTTCTTC
TRBD1	once	TRBV29-1	14	TRBJ2-7	CSVEDSGGLDEQYF	TGCAGCGTTGAAGATTCAGGGGGCCTGGACGAGCAGTACTTC
.	.	TRBV7-9	15	TRBJ2-5	CASSLSQGWGETQYF	TGTGCCAGCAGCTTATCGCAGGGTTGGGGAGAGACCCAGTACTTC
.	.	TRBV6-5	14	TRBJ2-7	CASSISGTNYEQYF	TGTGCCAGCAGTATTAGCGGAACAAACTACGAGCAGTACTTC
.	.	TRBV7-3	15	TRBJ2-2	CASSLTGRGTGELFF	TGTGCCAGCAGCTTAACAGGGCGGGGCACCGGGGAGCTGTTTTTT
.	few	TRBV2	12	TRBJ1-1	CASTQGHTEAFF	TGTGCCAGCACCCAAGGGCACACTGAAGCTTTCTTT
.	.	TRBV27	13	TRBJ1-2	CASSPTGTGGYTF	TGTGCCAGCAGTCCAACAGGGACGGGTGGCTACACCTTC
.	.	TRBV5-1	15	TRBJ2-3	CASSLVGVIKDAQYF	TGCGCCAGCAGCTTGGTCGGGGTTATTAAAGATGCGCAGTATTTT
.	.	TRBV5-5	14	TRBJ2-7	CASSFVGGIYEQYF	TGTGCCAGCAGTTTTGTAGGTGGAATCTACGAGCAGTACTTC
.	.	TRBV7-3	14	TRBJ2-2	CASKIGPTAGELFF	TGTGCCAGCAAAATCGGACCTACGGCCGGGGAGCTGTTTTTT
.	.	TRBV7-3	15	TRBJ2-1	CASSVTYAGRNEQFF	TGTGCCAGCAGCGTTACTTACGCGGGTCGCAATGAGCAGTTCTTC
.	.	TRBV14	15	TRBJ1-6	CASSLRAASNSPLHF	TGTGCCAGCAGCCTTAGAGCGGCAAGCAATTCACCCCTCCACTTT
.	few	TRBV5-1	15	TRBJ2-4	CASSLGPRVTDIQYF	TGCGCCAGCAGCTTGGGTCCCAGGGTCACGGACATTCAGTACTTC
.	.	TRBV29-1	16	TRBJ2-1	CSPRISSEGGYNEQFF	TGCAGCCCCCGTATAAGTTCGGAGGGTGGGTACAATGAGCAGTTCTTC
.	.	TRBV6-2/TRBV6-3	13	TRBJ1-1	CASEMNYNTEAFF	TGTGCCAGCGAGATGAACTATAACACTGAAGCTTTCTTT
TRBD1	.	TRBV20-1	12	TRBJ2-7	CSAGDSTYEQYF	TGCAGTGCTGGGGACAGCACCTACGAGCAGTACTTC
.	.	TRBV6-2/TRBV6-3	16	TRBJ2-1	CAGSPNLEALYNEQFF	TGTGCCGGCAGCCCGAATCTTGAAGCGCTATACAATGAGCAGTTCTTC
TRBD1	few	TRBV2	14	TRBJ2-5	CASSEATGVETQYF	TGTGCCAGCAGTGAAGCCACAGGGGTAGAGACCCAGTACTTC
.	.	TRBV10-3	15	TRBJ2-2	CAISESPGNTGELFF	TGTGCCATCAGTGAGTCGCCGGGGAACACCGGGGAGCTGTTTTTT
TRBD1	.	TRBV25-1	16	TRBJ2-7	CASSELLGTGFLEQYF	TGTGCCAGCAGTGAATTGCTCGGGACAGGGTTTCTCGAGCAGTACTTC
TRBD1	.	TRBV20-1	13	TRBJ1-2	CSAYRGEHYGYTF	TGCAGTGCCTACAGGGGGGAGCACTATGGCTACACCTTC
TRBD2	few	TRBV20-1	17	TRBJ2-1	CSARRADSGRGNNEQFF	TGCAGTGCTAGGAGGGCGGATAGCGGGAGGGGGAACAATGAGCAGTTCTTC
.	.	TRBV7-9	14	TRBJ2-7	CASSGGSFSYEQYF	TGTGCCAGCAGCGGTGGCAGCTTCTCCTACGAGCAGTACTTC
TRBD1	.	TRBV28	16	TRBJ1-5	CASSPRTGWGNQPQHF	TGTGCCAGCAGTCCTCGGACAGGGTGGGGCAATCAGCCCCAGCATTTT
TRBD1	.	TRBV29-1	14	TRBJ2-1	CSAEGQVGPNEQFF	TGCAGCGCCGAGGGACAGGTAGGCCCCAATGAGCAGTTCTTC
.	.	TRBV20-1	11	TRBJ2-5	CSAQVEETQYF	TGCAGTGCCCAGGTCGAGGAGACCCAGTACTTC
TRBD2	few	TRBV7-2	15	TRBJ2-1	CGSSSGTSDYNEQFF	TGTGGCAGCAGCTCTGGGACTAGCGACTACAATGAGCAGTTCTTC
TRBD2	.	TRBV2	16	TRBJ2-5	CASTPHRTSGGETQYF	TGTGCCAGCACTCCGCACAGGACTAGCGGGGGTGAGACCCAGTACTTC
.	few	TRBV7-9	14	TRBJ2-7	CASSLGLGQGEQYF	TGTGCCAGCAGCTTAGGACTAGGGCAAGGGGAGCAGTACTTC
.	.	TRBV29-1	13	TRBJ2-3	CSVAGERADTQYF	TGCAGCGTCGCCGGGGAGCGCGCAGATACGCAGTATTTT
.	.	TRBV20-1	14	TRBJ2-5	CSARVTGLQETQYF	TGCAGTGCTAGAGTGACAGGACTTCAAGAGACCCAGTACTTC
TRBD2	few	TRBV28	16	TRBJ2-1	CASSSARKKRGGEQFF	TGTGCCAGCAGTTCAGCCCGGAAAAAGCGGGGCGGTGAGCAGTTCTTC
.	few	TRBV7-2	14	TRBJ1-4	CASSLVAGNEKLFF	TGTGCCAGCAGCTTAGTGGCAGGGAATGAAAAACTGTTTTTT
.	.	TRBV18	15	TRBJ1-1	CASSPNDRPRGEAFF	TGTGCCAGCTCACCTAACGACAGGCCCCGGGGTGAAGCTTTCTTT
.	.	TRBV4-1	15	TRBJ2-7	CASSQDPRATYEQYF	TGCGCCAGCAGCCAAGATCCTAGGGCAACCTACGAGCAGTACTTC
.	.	TRBV4-3	17	TRBJ2-3	CASSQLITGHLTDTQYF	TGCGCCAGCAGCCAGTTAATTACAGGCCATCTCACAGATACGCAGTATTTT
.	few	TRBV29-1	13	TRBJ2-5	CSAGGGGQETQYF	TGCAGCGCCGGAGGTGGGGGTCAAGAGACCCAGTACTTC
.	few	TRBV6-2/TRBV6-3	14	TRBJ2-1	CASSRRRADNEQFF	TGTGCCAGCAGTCGTCGGAGGGCGGACAATGAGCAGTTCTTC
.	few	TRBV6-5	15	TRBJ2-1	CASSRAPGSHNEQFF	TGTGCCAGCAGTCGGGCTCCGGGTAGCCACAATGAGCAGTTCTTC
.	.	TRBV19	13	TRBJ1-5	CASNEDSNQPQHF	TGTGCCAGTAATGAGGACAGCAATCAGCCCCAGCATTTT
TRBD2	few	TRBV20-1	14	TRBJ2-5	CSAGLAGVIETQYF	TGCAGTGCAGGACTAGCGGGAGTGATTGAGACCCAGTACTTC
TRBD1	few	TRBV7-2	15	TRBJ1-1	CASSVGTEPYFEAFF	TGTGCCAGCAGCGTCGGGACAGAGCCCTACTTTGAAGCTTTCTTT
.	few	TRBV3-1	15	TRBJ1-5	CASSQDSGSSQPQHF	TGTGCCAGCAGCCAAGATTCCGGTTCGAGTCAGCCCCAGCATTTT
TRBD2	few	TRBV20-1	13	TRBJ2-3	CSARTSGTHTQYF	TGCAGTGCTAGGACTAGCGGGACCCATACGCAGTATTTT
TRBD1	.	TRBV9	15	TRBJ2-5	CASSALDRAQETQYF	TGTGCCAGCAGCGCCCTGGACAGGGCGCAAGAGACCCAGTACTTC